This T cell receptor (beta chain) was recorded in a study of T cell changes during pregnancy in multiple sclerosis. The protocol was immunoSEQ multiplex PCR, while the TCRdb copy is restricted to in-frame clones and leaves out a portion. The repertoire has around 92,000 clones, roughly 92% of them found once; the top ten carry 0.99%. The source of this sequence is a female donor with multiple sclerosis, enrolled in a pregnancy study. Sequenced here: peripheral blood, sampled after pregnancy.

Here the CDR3 reads CASSPRPGHTQETQYF. The CDR3 DNA is TGTGCCAGCTCACCAAGACCGGGACATACCCAAGAGACCCAGTACTTC. The V and J genes are TRBV18 and TRBJ2-5; weak D call: TRBD1 (6 bases). The germline V gene encodes CDR1 KGHSH and CDR2 LQKENI. Trimming took 2 bases from V and 1 from J, leaving 14 bases between them. CDR3 length: 16 amino acids. Drawing the rest from reference TRBV18 and TRBJ2-5, the complete variable domain is NAGVMQNPRHLVRRRGQEARLRCSPMKGHSHVYWYRQLPEEGLKFMVYLQKENIIDESGMPKERFSAEFPKEGPSILRIQQVVRGDSAAYFCASSPRPGHTQETQYFGPGTRLLVL.